The next 17 T cell receptor beta chains were all read from a single sample in a study of metastatic and nonmetastatic thyroid tumors (dated by TCRdb to the early 2020s). The library came from PCR. TCRdb lists the instrument as Illumina HiSeq 4000. TCRdb reprocessed the public reads (quality trimming at Q25 with fastp, clone calling with MiXCR) and kept in-frame beta chains. For this sample there are 22,000 or so clones; approximately 23% appear just once. Approximately 13% of the sample lies in the top ten. No treatment had been received by any patient before thyroid surgery. Source material: tumor tissue. The source is a female donor with papillary thyroid cancer or a benign thyroid nodule (not recorded which). Some clones in this sample may be carry-over from other donors' samples.

The V gene is TRBV6-1, the J gene TRBJ2-7; D is unclear. This CDR3 region has 13 residues. V dropped 1 base and J dropped 6 bases, with 10 bases sitting between them. Looked up from germline, CDR1 is MNHNS and CDR2 is SASEGT. CDR3 DNA: TGTGCCAGCAGTGAAGATGAGAAGGGCGAGCAGTACTTC. It translates to CASSEDEKGEQYF.

The chain carries TRBV6-2 or TRBV6-3 and TRBJ1-2; 9 bases align to TRBD1. The CDR3 length is 15 residues. CDR1 MNHEY and CDR2 SVGEGT come from the germline V gene. V lost 10 bases, J lost 0 bases, and 9 bases stayed unmatched. CDR3 sequence reads: CATRQGVLSNYGYTF. CDR3 sequence (DNA): TGTGCCACACGACAGGGGGTGCTCTCTAACTATGGCTACACCTTC.

Judged by abundance, this clone is medium-sized. The rearrangement links TRBV20-1 to TRBJ2-7; 10 positions match TRBD2. The ends lost 4 bases at V and 4 bases at J; junction bases unmatched: 4. Looked up from germline, CDR1 is DFQATT and CDR2 is SNEGSKA (reference sequence). CDR3 length: 13 amino acids. The CDR3 loop is CSAKPSGSYEQYF. The CDR3 nucleotides read TGCAGTGCTAAGCCTAGCGGGAGTTACGAGCAGTACTTC.

This clone has at least ten counts. The chain carries TRBV20-1 and TRBJ2-7; 10 nucleotides match TRBD2. The CDR3 runs to 13 residues. Per germline, CDR1 DFQATT and CDR2 SNEGSKA (reference sequence). The V segment lost 6 bases and the J segment 9 bases; nucleotides outside the gene matches: 11. CDR3 DNA sequence: TGCAGTGCAAAGCGGCTAGCGGGAGAAGGGCAGTACTTC. Encoded protein: CSAKRLAGEGQYF.

The chain couples TRBV25-1 to TRBJ1-6; 7 bases agree with TRBD1. J was trimmed by 5 bases and V by 5 bases; bases with no gene match: 6. The CDR3 loop spans 15 amino acids. CDR1 and CDR2 (germline): MGHDK, SYGVNS. CDR3 in DNA: TGTGCCAGCAGTCCATCCGGGACAGATAATTCACCCCTCCACTTT. Its translation is CASSPSGTDNSPLHF.

This clone occurred many times. The genes are TRBV4-2 and TRBJ2-3; D is perhaps TRBD2 (6 bases). The germline CDR1 and CDR2 sequences are LGHNA and YNFKEQ. This CDR3 is built from 15 residues. The V end lost 1 base, the J end lost 5 bases, and 13 bases lay between the germline ends. The CDR3 DNA reads as TGTGCCAGCAGCCAAGTAGAGAGGGGACTAGATACGCAGTATTTT. Protein product: CASSQVERGLDTQYF.

The gene calls are TRBV6-1 and TRBJ1-3; D unresolved. The CDR3 totals 13 residues. CDR1 is MNHNS and CDR2 is SASEGT in the germline V gene. Trimming removed 8 bases at V and 0 bases at J, with 8 bases between. CDR3 in amino acids: CASDSISGNTIYF. The DNA of the CDR3 is TGTGCCAGCGATTCGATCTCTGGAAACACCATATATTTT.

The sample holds many counts of this clone. V gene TRBV6-2 or TRBV6-3 combines with J gene TRBJ2-5; a weak D match, TRBD1 (6 bases). Germline V gives CDR1 MNHEY, CDR2 SVGEGT. This CDR3 is built from 13 residues. The V and J ends lost 4 bases and 3 bases respectively, with 9 bases between them. CDR3 nucleotides: TGTGCCAGCAGTTCCCGGACAGAAGAGACCCAGTACTTC. It codes for CASSSRTEETQYF.

CDR3 in amino acids: CSPGQSNQPQHF. CDR3 DNA sequence: TGCAGCCCGGGACAGTCCAATCAGCCCCAGCATTTT. The chain couples TRBV20-1 to TRBJ1-5; 7 bases fit TRBD1. The CDR3 loop spans 12 amino acids. Germline V gene data show CDR1 as DFQATT and CDR2 as SNEGSKA (reference sequence).

This clone was counted between two and nine times. The chain recombines TRBV5-1 with TRBJ1-2, with 7 bases matching TRBD1. The ends lost 0 bases at V and 6 bases at J; junction bases unmatched: 2. Germline V lookup: CDR1 SGHRS, CDR2 YFSETQ. The CDR3 runs to 13 residues. The CDR3 protein is CASSLGQGDGYTF. The CDR3 bases are TGCGCCAGCAGCTTGGGACAGGGAGATGGCTACACCTTC.

This clone showed up many times. This chain connects TRBV18 to TRBJ2-1, with D unresolved. Germline V CDR1 and CDR2: KGHSH, LQKENI. The ends were cut back, 4 bases at V and 9 bases at J, with 13 bases in the middle. The CDR3 length is 13 residues. CDR3 nucleotides: TGTGCCAGCTCACGAGATTGGGGAAGTGAGCAGTTCTTC. Translated: CASSRDWGSEQFF.

A few counts support this clone. The chain employs TRBV12-3 or TRBV12-4 and TRBJ2-7; unclear D gene. The CDR3 is made up of 13 amino acids. The V end lost 1 base, the J end lost 3 bases, and 7 bases lay between the germline ends. The CDR3 DNA sequence: TGTGCCAGCAGTTTAGGGCAGTTCTACGAGCAGTACTTC. Residues: CASSLGQFYEQYF.

In its sample, this clone was seen many times. The rearrangement uses TRBV20-1 and TRBJ2-4; unclear D gene. The CDR3 has 14 amino acids. Trimming removed 1 base at V and 0 bases at J, with 7 bases between. Germline V gene lookup returns CDR1 DFQATT and CDR2 SNEGSKA (reference sequence). CDR3 amino acids: CSARADGAKNIQYF. Written as DNA, the CDR3 is TGCAGTGCTAGAGCTGACGGAGCCAAAAACATTCAGTACTTC.

Many counts were recorded for this clone. V gene TRBV14 combines with J gene TRBJ2-7; 10 bases fit TRBD2. The junction had 10 bases not matched to a gene; V was cut back by 6 bases and J by 5 bases. The V gene's germline CDR1 is SGHDN and CDR2 FVKESK. There are 15 residues in the CDR3. CDR3 residues: CASSRAGGFRDEQYF. The CDR3 DNA sequence: TGTGCCAGCAGTCGAGCGGGAGGGTTTAGAGACGAGCAGTACTTC.

This clone was picked up many times. The chain employs TRBV30 and TRBJ2-7; D is perhaps TRBD1 or TRBD2 (5 bases each). The CDR3 is made up of 15 amino acids. Germline V gives CDR1 GTSNPN, CDR2 SVGIG (reference sequence). V gave up 3 bases and J gave up 2 bases, with 17 bases separating them. CDR3 sequence reads: CAWSKGPGPAYEQYF. As DNA, the CDR3 is TGTGCCTGGAGCAAGGGACCGGGCCCAGCCTACGAGCAGTACTTC.

This clone was seen many times. V usage is TRBV6-1 and J usage is TRBJ2-2; 7 bases map to TRBD1. Germline loops: CDR1 MNHNS, CDR2 SASEGT. The CDR3 sequence is 15 residues long. V was pared by 5 bases and J by 7 bases, with 10 bases of the junction left unmatched. The CDR3 protein is CASSSPTGADGELFF. In DNA form, the CDR3 reads TGTGCCAGCAGTAGCCCAACAGGGGCGGACGGGGAGCTGTTTTTT.

As for this clone: One junction end does not reproduce the germline sequence, and a read error may be involved. V is TRBV11-2 and J is TRBJ2-1; D unclear. Per the germline V gene, CDR1 is SGHAT and CDR2 is FQNNGV. There are 12 residues in the CDR3. CDR3 region: CASSPIGNERFF. CDR3 sequence (DNA): TGTGCCAGCAGCCCCATAGGCAATGAGCGGTTCTTC.